This T cell receptor beta chain was sequenced during a study of blood T cell repertoires in COVID-19. This table comes from immunoSEQ multiplex PCR, and its TCRdb copy is limited to in-frame clones, with some not included. The sample includes approximately 220,000 clones, 84% of them seen just once. The J segment lost 3 bases and the V segment lost 8 bases, leaving 17 bases of the junction unmatched. The CDR3 consists of 17 residues. The sample consisted of PBMCs or T cells enriched from blood (not recorded which). The TCR sequence derives from a middle-aged woman who had recovered from COVID-19. The chain carries TRBV23-1 and TRBJ2-7, with 9 bases aligning to TRBD2. TRBV23-1 is annotated as an ORF whose role is uncertain. The CDR3 bases are TGCGCCAGCGGTTTTTGGGGGAGGAGACTAGCGGTCTACGAGCAGTACTTC. Translation: CASGFWGRRLAVYEQYF.